The 18 T cell receptor beta chains below come from one sample, sequenced in a study of cytomegalovirus exposure and HLA in healthy donors. 13 Jbeta primers and 60 Vbeta primers were used for the PCR. Produced via immunoSEQ multiplex PCR; TCRdb's table is partial and in-frame only. The profile shows 110,000 or so clones, 65% to 85% of them singletons. Sequencing was done on a sample of PBMCs. These receptors were obtained from a woman aged 30 to 39 in good health and CMV-seropositive.

The gene calls are TRBV20-1 and TRBJ2-7; D not resolved. The CDR3 is 11 residues long. V lost 6 bases to trimming and J lost 3 bases, with 9 bases between them. Germline assignment: CDR1 DFQATT and CDR2 SNEGSKA (reference sequence). DNA of the CDR3: TGCAGTGCCCGCCAGGTCTACGAGCAGTACTTC. As protein: CSARQVYEQYF.

The rearrangement uses TRBV20-1 and TRBJ1-3, with D hard to call. V gave up 4 bases and J gave up 4 bases, with 5 bases separating them. The CDR3 spans 11 residues. Germline V lookup: CDR1 DFQATT, CDR2 SNEGSKA (reference sequence). The CDR3 sequence is CSAIQGNTIYF. Written as DNA, the CDR3 is TGCAGTGCTATACAGGGAAACACCATATATTTT.

This clone was observed a few times. The rearrangement uses TRBV19 and TRBJ1-4; D remains ambiguous. There are 15 residues in the CDR3. V shed 1 base and J shed 7 bases, with 13 bases lying between them. Per the germline V gene, CDR1 is LNHDA and CDR2 is SQIVND (reference sequence). CDR3 sequence (DNA): TGTGCCAGTAGTATAGGGAGTATCCGGAGTGAAAAACTGTTTTTT. Protein product: CASSIGSIRSEKLFF.

V is TRBV15 and J is TRBJ1-2; 8 nucleotides match TRBD1. Germline values: CDR1 LNHNV, CDR2 YYDKDF (reference sequence). The V gene end was trimmed by 1 base and the J gene end by 7 bases; junction bases not matched to a gene: 2. CDR3 length: 13 amino acids. The CDR3 here is CATSRGQGFGYTF. As DNA, the CDR3 is TGTGCCACCAGCAGAGGACAGGGGTTTGGCTACACCTTC.

V gene TRBV30 combines with J gene TRBJ2-3, with a weak D call TRBD1 (5 bases). This CDR3 contains 13 residues. Germline V gene data show CDR1 as GTSNPN and CDR2 as SVGIG (reference sequence). The CDR3 DNA is TGTGCTTACGAACAGGAGAACACAGATACGCAGTATTTT. It specifies CAYEQENTDTQYF.

This clone has just a few counts. CDR3 DNA: TGTGCCAGTAGTTCCGCGGTTAGCTCCTACGAGCAGTACTTC. This encodes CASSSAVSSYEQYF. J is TRBJ2-7 and V is TRBV19; no reliable D call. The germline V gene encodes CDR1 LNHDA and CDR2 SQIVND (reference sequence). This CDR3 is built from 14 residues. V lost 5 bases and J 0 bases, leaving 11 bases between the germline ends.

V and J are TRBV6-5 and TRBJ2-7; TRBD2 matches 8 bases. V shed 6 bases, J shed 2 bases, and the junction held 6 bases outside the gene matches. The germline V gene encodes CDR1 MNHEY and CDR2 SVGAGI. There are 14 residues in the CDR3. The CDR3 nucleotides are TGTGCCAGCAGCTTGGCTAGCGGGCCCTACGAGCAGTACTTC. It translates to CASSLASGPYEQYF.

The chain joins TRBV5-8 to TRBJ1-1; TRBD1 might be the D (6 bases). Per the germline V gene, CDR1 is SGHTS and CDR2 is YDEGEE. The CDR3 consists of 14 residues. The ends were cut back, 2 bases at V and 1 base at J, with 9 bases in the middle. The CDR3 sequence is CASSFQGQNTEAFF. In DNA form, the CDR3 reads TGTGCCAGCAGCTTCCAGGGGCAGAACACTGAAGCTTTCTTT.

The chain links TRBV6-6 to TRBJ1-1; D not resolved. V was cut by 0 bases and J by 0 bases, with 11 bases left in between. Germline V gene data show CDR1 as MNHNY and CDR2 as SVGAGI (reference sequence). The CDR3 covers 16 residues. This chain's CDR3 is CASSYSIIQLNTEAFF. The CDR3 coding sequence is TGTGCCAGCAGTTACTCGATAATACAGCTGAACACTGAAGCTTTCTTT.

This chain links TRBV30 with TRBJ1-2, with D tentatively TRBD1 (6 bases). From germline, CDR1 is GTSNPN and CDR2 SVGIG (reference sequence). The germline V and J ends were trimmed by 5 bases and 2 bases, with 18 bases remaining between them. The CDR3 covers 15 residues. The CDR3 sequence is CAWSRTPDRNYGYTF. In nucleotides, the CDR3 is TGTGCCTGGTCCCGGACCCCCGACAGGAACTATGGCTACACCTTC.

This chain uses TRBV20-1 with TRBJ1-1; D unclear. Germline lookup yields CDR1 DFQATT and CDR2 SNEGSKA (reference sequence). V lost 4 bases and J 7 bases, leaving 10 bases between the germline ends. CDR3 length: 11 amino acids. The CDR3 protein is CSANYLSEAFF. CDR3 nucleotide sequence: TGCAGTGCTAACTACCTGAGTGAAGCTTTCTTT.

The chain couples TRBV29-1 to TRBJ1-2, with TRBD1 identical over 8 bases. The length of the CDR3 is 15 residues. Germline trimming cut 4 bases from V and 1 base from J; bases unmatched to any gene: 8. CDR1 and CDR2 (germline): SQVTM, ANQGSEA. The CDR3 sequence: CSVAVGTGNNYGYTF. In DNA form, the CDR3 reads TGCAGCGTTGCCGTTGGGACAGGCAATAACTATGGCTACACCTTC.

V is TRBV5-8 and J is TRBJ2-5; possible D gene TRBD1, 5 bases. The CDR3 consists of 16 residues. Germline lookup yields CDR1 SGHTS and CDR2 YDEGEE. V lost 3 bases and J 4 bases, leaving 19 bases between the germline ends. The CDR3 DNA reads TGTGCCAGCAGCTCCCAGGGCTCTTCCGTAGCAGAGACCCAGTACTTC. Translation gives CASSSQGSSVAETQYF.

This clone occurred a few times. The V call is TRBV25-1, the J call TRBJ1-2; 9 bases match TRBD1. After removal of 3 bases from V and 5 bases from J, the junction contained 4 bases not matched to a gene. From germline, CDR1 is MGHDK and CDR2 SYGVNS. The CDR3 sequence is 14 residues long. The CDR3 nucleotides read TGTGCCAGCAGTGATCCGGGACAGGGTTATGGCTACACCTTC. This encodes CASSDPGQGYGYTF.

The rearrangement joins TRBV2 to TRBJ1-5; no reliable D call. The germline V gene has CDR1 SNHLY and CDR2 FYNNEI. The CDR3 covers 15 residues. Trimming pared 2 bases from V and 2 bases from J, leaving 10 bases between. In DNA, the CDR3 is TGTGCCAGCAGTGAATTGCCAGTTGGCAATCAGCCCCAGCATTTT. It codes for CASSELPVGNQPQHF.

The rearrangement uses TRBV19 and TRBJ1-3, with D perhaps TRBD1 (6 bases). The CDR3 runs 14 residues. Trimming removed 4 bases at V and 3 bases at J, with 10 bases between. Germline lookup yields CDR1 LNHDA and CDR2 SQIVND (reference sequence). CDR3 nucleotides: TGTGCCAGTAGTAGGACAGTGAGTGGAAACACCATATATTTT. Residues: CASSRTVSGNTIYF.

In the case of this clone: An end of the junction does not agree with germline; a read error may underlie this. V gene TRBV5-1 combines with J gene TRBJ1-4, with D possibly TRBD1 on 6 matching bases. Germline lookup yields CDR1 SGHRS and CDR2 YFSETQ. The CDR3 consists of 17 residues. CDR3 bases: TGCGCCAGCAGCTTGTCTCGTTGGGGGACAACAAATGAAAAACTGTTTTTT. This translates into CASSLSRWGTTNEKLFF. The whole variable domain, remainder taken from reference TRBV5-1 and TRBJ1-4, is KAGVTQTPRYLIKTRGQQVTLSCSPISGHRSVSWYQQTPGQGLQFLFEYFSETQRNKGNFPGRFSGRQFSNSRSEMNVSTLELGDSALYLCASSLSRWGTTNEKLFFGSGTQLSVL.

V usage is TRBV19 and J usage is TRBJ2-5; D remains ambiguous. This CDR3 has 13 residues. The germline V gene has CDR1 LNHDA and CDR2 SQIVND (reference sequence). V was trimmed by 3 bases and J by 2 bases, leaving 7 bases between them. DNA for the CDR3: TGTGCCAGTAGTATTCACAGACAAGAGACCCAGTACTTC. The encoded protein is CASSIHRQETQYF.